This is a list of T cell receptor beta chains from one sample in a study of shared clonotypes between healthy human individuals. Repertoires were generated with immunoSEQ multiplex PCR, while TCRdb's copy carries only in-frame clones and drops some. This sample has approximately 940,000 clones, with 70% to 85% found just once. The sequencing sample was made of memory CD4+ T cells sorted from blood. The source is a man between 18 and 29 years old in good health. The CDR3 runs from the conserved cysteine through the conserved F or W. D genes are given only for firm matches. Some rows mark clone size as missing; the rest say once, few, many or name a class of expanded clone.

D: TRBD2
J: TRBJ2-5
V: TRBV2
length: 17
size: .
CDR3: CASSEMGSGRGRETQYF
DNA: TGTGCCAGCAGTGAAATGGGTAGCGGGAGAGGGAGAGAGACCCAGTACTTC

D: .
J: TRBJ1-4
V: TRBV2
length: 15
size: .
CDR3: CASTDSGPGNEKLFF
DNA: TGTGCCAGCACTGACTCCGGTCCTGGTAATGAAAAACTGTTTTTT

D: .
J: TRBJ1-5
V: TRBV9
length: 17
size: .
CDR3: CAGYWTLTFPSNQPQHF
DNA: TGTGCCGGGTACTGGACACTCACCTTTCCAAGCAATCAGCCCCAGCATTTT

D: TRBD2
J: TRBJ2-4
V: TRBV9
length: 15
size: .
CDR3: CASSVGTSGGSIQYF
DNA: TGTGCCAGCAGCGTAGGGACTAGCGGGGGGAGCATTCAGTACTTC

D: .
J: TRBJ1-1
V: TRBV6-1
length: 12
size: .
CDR3: CASTSIGGAAFF
DNA: TGTGCCAGCACCTCAATCGGGGGCGCAGCTTTCTTT

D: TRBD2
J: TRBJ2-1
V: TRBV7-8
length: 12
size: .
CDR3: CASSPSGRGQFF
DNA: TGTGCCAGCAGCCCTAGCGGGAGGGGACAGTTCTTC

D: .
J: TRBJ1-2
V: TRBV6-5
length: 12
size: .
CDR3: CASSPRPGGYTF
DNA: TGTGCCAGCAGTCCCCGACCGGGCGGCTACACCTTC

D: TRBD1
J: TRBJ1-1
V: TRBV27
length: 16
size: .
CDR3: CASSLSPGQRNTEAFF
DNA: TGTGCCAGCAGTTTATCCCCGGGACAGCGGAACACTGAAGCTTTCTTT

D: .
J: TRBJ2-7
V: TRBV29-1
length: 13
size: .
CDR3: CSVTRDATYEQYF
DNA: TGCAGCGTCACCCGGGACGCCACCTACGAGCAGTACTTC

D: TRBD1
J: TRBJ1-2
V: TRBV6-1
length: 14
size: .
CDR3: CASSVGQGVYGYTF
DNA: TGTGCCAGCAGTGTAGGACAGGGGGTCTATGGCTACACCTTC

D: .
J: TRBJ1-4
V: TRBV6-1
length: 16
size: .
CDR3: CASGGGQEPTNEKLFF
DNA: TGTGCCAGCGGTGGGGGGCAAGAACCTACTAATGAAAAACTGTTTTTT

D: .
J: TRBJ2-1
V: TRBV9
length: 17
size: .
CDR3: CASSGTANFGVGNEQFF
DNA: TGTGCCAGCAGCGGAACAGCTAATTTCGGGGTTGGGAATGAGCAGTTCTTC

D: .
J: TRBJ2-3
V: TRBV5-6
length: 14
size: .
CDR3: CASSSPRVTDTQYF
DNA: TGTGCCAGCAGCTCACCCCGGGTCACAGATACGCAGTATTTT

D: .
J: TRBJ1-4
V: TRBV6-6
length: 16
size: .
CDR3: CASSYSNRGTNEKLFF
DNA: TGTGCCAGCAGTTACTCGAATAGGGGGACTAATGAAAAACTGTTTTTT

D: .
J: TRBJ2-3
V: TRBV19
length: 16
size: once
CDR3: CASSIAPSRGTDTQYF
DNA: TGTGCCAGTAGTATAGCCCCCTCCCGGGGCACAGATACGCAGTATTTT

D: .
J: TRBJ2-7
V: TRBV9
length: 16
size: .
CDR3: CASSVEGTLGTYEQYF
DNA: TGTGCCAGCAGCGTAGAAGGGACGTTGGGGACCTACGAGCAGTACTTC

D: TRBD1
J: TRBJ1-2
V: TRBV4-1
length: 15
size: .
CDR3: CASSQGQGAVDGYTF
DNA: TGCGCCAGCAGCCAAGGTCAGGGGGCTGTCGATGGCTACACCTTC

D: TRBD1
J: TRBJ2-7
V: TRBV30
length: 12
size: .
CDR3: CAWSVLQGDGYF
DNA: TGTGCCTGGAGTGTACTACAGGGGGATGGGTACTTC

D: .
J: TRBJ2-2
V: TRBV5-1
length: 13
size: .
CDR3: CASSGDQTGELFF
DNA: TGCGCCAGCAGTGGGGACCAAACCGGGGAGCTGTTTTTT

D: TRBD1
J: TRBJ1-1
V: TRBV7-9
length: 14
size: .
CDR3: CASSFGQGFEEAFF
DNA: TGTGCCAGCAGCTTCGGACAGGGGTTCGAGGAAGCTTTCTTT

D: TRBD2
J: TRBJ2-2
V: TRBV4-1
length: 18
size: .
CDR3: CASSQDSGDMSNTGELFF
DNA: TGCGCCAGCAGCCAAGATAGCGGGGATATGTCGAACACCGGGGAGCTGTTTTTT

D: .
J: TRBJ2-5
V: TRBV7-2
length: 17
size: few
CDR3: CASSLGLPSTHKETQYF
DNA: TGTGCCAGCAGCTTGGGACTCCCTTCGACACATAAAGAGACCCAGTACTTC

D: .
J: TRBJ2-7
V: TRBV18
length: 14
size: .
CDR3: CASSLAFRGDEQYF
DNA: TGTGCCAGCTCACTGGCTTTTAGGGGTGACGAGCAGTACTTC

D: .
J: TRBJ1-2
V: TRBV4-1
length: 14
size: .
CDR3: CASSQDAHSYGYTF
DNA: TGCGCCAGCAGCCAAGATGCGCACAGCTATGGCTACACCTTC

D: TRBD2
J: TRBJ2-7
V: TRBV30
length: 15
size: .
CDR3: CAWSQTGGARYEQYF
DNA: TGTGCCTGGAGTCAGACCGGGGGGGCACGTTACGAGCAGTACTTC

D: TRBD1
J: TRBJ1-1
V: TRBV5-4
length: 14
size: .
CDR3: CASSLDPGGTEAFF
DNA: TGTGCCAGCAGCTTGGATCCAGGGGGCACTGAAGCTTTCTTT

D: .
J: TRBJ1-3
V: TRBV7-2
length: 15
size: many
CDR3: CASSLLRGPGNTIYF
DNA: TGTGCCAGCAGCTTACTCCGGGGTCCTGGAAACACCATATATTTT

D: TRBD2
J: TRBJ2-3
V: TRBV5-1
length: 16
size: .
CDR3: CASSLGTGGNTDTQYF
DNA: TGCGCCAGCAGCTTGGGGACGGGAGGGAACACAGATACGCAGTATTTT

D: TRBD2
J: TRBJ2-5
V: TRBV7-2
length: 16
size: .
CDR3: CASSLAPRLAEETQYF
DNA: TGTGCCAGCAGCTTAGCGCCGAGACTAGCGGAAGAGACCCAGTACTTC

D: TRBD1
J: TRBJ1-3
V: TRBV7-2
length: 14
size: .
CDR3: CASSLDRAGNTIYF
DNA: TGTGCCAGCAGCTTGGACAGGGCTGGAAACACCATATATTTT

D: TRBD2
J: TRBJ2-7
V: TRBV5-1
length: 14
size: few
CDR3: CASKGTSGTYEQYF
DNA: TGCGCCAGCAAAGGGACTAGCGGGACCTACGAGCAGTACTTC

D: .
J: TRBJ2-7
V: TRBV5-1
length: 17
size: .
CDR3: CASSTIATGSTSYEQYF
DNA: TGCGCCAGCAGCACCATCGCTACAGGGTCCACCTCCTACGAGCAGTACTTC

D: TRBD1
J: TRBJ2-7
V: TRBV19
length: 15
size: few
CDR3: CASSSTGTGGYEQYF
DNA: TGTGCCAGTAGCTCTACCGGGACAGGGGGTTACGAGCAGTACTTC

D: .
J: TRBJ1-5
V: TRBV15
length: 15
size: .
CDR3: CATSRDPLLGQPQHF
DNA: TGTGCCACCAGCAGAGACCCTCTGTTAGGACAGCCCCAGCATTTT

D: TRBD1
J: TRBJ2-2
V: TRBV10-1
length: 12
size: .
CDR3: CASRGQTGELFF
DNA: TGCGCCAGCAGGGGACAGACCGGGGAGCTGTTTTTT

D: TRBD2
J: TRBJ2-1
V: TRBV30
length: 14
size: .
CDR3: CAWAGLAGAYEQFF
DNA: TGTGCCTGGGCGGGACTAGCGGGAGCGTATGAGCAGTTCTTC

D: .
J: TRBJ2-5
V: TRBV5-8
length: 12
size: .
CDR3: CASSGIGETQYF
DNA: TGTGCCAGCAGCGGGATAGGGGAGACCCAGTACTTC

D: TRBD1
J: TRBJ1-1
V: TRBV14
length: 14
size: .
CDR3: CASSRQGGNTEAFF
DNA: TGTGCCAGCAGCCGACAGGGGGGTAACACTGAAGCTTTCTTT

D: .
J: TRBJ2-3
V: TRBV27
length: 15
size: .
CDR3: CASRGRGSRHVTQYF
DNA: TGTGCCAGCAGGGGTCGGGGGAGCCGCCACGTGACGCAGTATTTT

D: .
J: TRBJ1-1
V: TRBV9
length: 14
size: once
CDR3: CASSVGQMNTEAFF
DNA: TGTGCCAGCAGCGTAGGGCAGATGAACACTGAAGCTTTCTTT

D: TRBD1
J: TRBJ1-1
V: TRBV18
length: 15
size: .
CDR3: CASSPGQGAHTEAFF
DNA: TGTGCCAGCTCACCGGGACAGGGGGCTCACACTGAAGCTTTCTTT

D: .
J: TRBJ2-7
V: TRBV6-1
length: 15
size: .
CDR3: CASSEGQERGREKYF
DNA: TGTGCCAGCAGTGAGGGACAGGAGCGCGGGAGAGAGAAGTACTTC

D: .
J: TRBJ1-6
V: TRBV7-8
length: 14
size: .
CDR3: CASSLAGTGSPLHF
DNA: TGTGCCAGCAGCTTAGCGGGTACCGGTTCACCCCTCCACTTT

D: .
J: TRBJ1-2
V: TRBV28
length: 14
size: .
CDR3: CASSLRLDAGGYTF
DNA: TGTGCCAGCAGTTTAAGGCTGGATGCAGGGGGCTACACCTTC

D: TRBD2
J: TRBJ2-3
V: TRBV2
length: 16
size: .
CDR3: CASRSTSAPLGDTQYF
DNA: TGTGCCAGCAGGTCGACTAGCGCGCCCTTGGGGGATACGCAGTATTTT

D: TRBD2
J: TRBJ2-7
V: TRBV6-1
length: 13
size: .
CDR3: CASSGTSGYEQYF
DNA: TGTGCCAGCAGTGGGACTAGCGGCTACGAGCAGTACTTC

D: TRBD2
J: TRBJ2-7
V: TRBV10-3
length: 14
size: .
CDR3: CAISEVLAGGEQYF
DNA: TGTGCCATCAGTGAAGTACTAGCGGGAGGCGAGCAGTACTTC

D: .
J: TRBJ1-2
V: TRBV4-2
length: 15
size: .
CDR3: CASSQEVGSRYGYTF
DNA: TGTGCCAGCAGCCAAGAGGTGGGGAGTAGGTATGGCTACACCTTC